Each of the 26 T cell receptor beta chains below was sequenced from the same sample in a study of shared clonotypes between healthy human individuals. This table comes from immunoSEQ multiplex PCR, and its TCRdb copy is limited to in-frame clones, with some not included. The data show a few hundred thousand clones, 60% to 70% seen once. Sequences were obtained from memory CD4+ T cells sorted from blood. The subset: CD45RA-negative fraction. Receptors originate from a man aged 25-45 years in good health.

This clone was counted a single time. Other DNA sequences within the sample encode an identical CDR3. The V and J genes are TRBV9 and TRBJ2-2; 7 bases match TRBD1. The junction had 10 bases not matched to a gene; V was cut back by 3 bases and J by 5 bases. This CDR3 has 16 amino acids. The germline CDR1 and CDR2 sequences are SGDLS and YYNGEE. CDR3 in amino acids: CASSARQGLRTGELFF. Here the CDR3 DNA reads TGTGCCAGCAGCGCTCGACAGGGTTTGAGGACCGGGGAGCTGTTTTTT.

This clone was observed a handful of times. The rearrangement links TRBV7-2 to TRBJ1-2; no clear D gene. CDR3 length equals 13 residues. Germline CDR1 reads SGHTA; CDR2 reads FQGNSA. The ends were cut back, 5 bases at V and 4 bases at J, with 11 bases in the middle. CDR3 bases: TGTGCCAGCAGCCCCTCGGCGGCCTATGGCTACACCTTC. Protein product: CASSPSAAYGYTF. The variable domain in full, completed from reference TRBV7-2 and TRBJ1-2, reads GAGVSQSPSNKVTEKGKDVELRCDPISGHTALYWYRQSLGQGLEFLIYFQGNSAPDKSGLPSDRFSAERTGGSVSTLTIQRTQQEDSAVYLCASSPSAAYGYTFGSGTRLTVV.

The genes are TRBV7-2 and TRBJ2-7; D possibly matches TRBD1 or TRBD2 (5 bases each). Trimming cost V 5 bases and J 3 bases, with 14 bases left between them. This CDR3 has 14 residues. Germline values: CDR1 SGHTA, CDR2 FQGNSA. The CDR3 nucleotides read TGTGCCAGCAGCCTCGCCGGGGCGGGCTACGAGCAGTACTTC. It translates to CASSLAGAGYEQYF.

The chain is built from TRBV7-3 and TRBJ2-1, with TRBD1 as a possible D gene (6 bases). Trimming took off 5 bases at V and 9 bases at J, with 14 bases between the two ends. CDR3 size: 13 residues. Germline lookup yields CDR1 SGHTA and CDR2 FQGTGA. CDR3 residues: CASSPRGEREQFF. As DNA, the CDR3 is TGTGCCAGCAGCCCCAGGGGTGAACGTGAGCAGTTCTTC.

DNA of the CDR3: TGTGCCAGCAGTGAAGCGAGGACTAGCGGATACAATGAGCAGTTCTTC. Its protein product is CASSEARTSGYNEQFF. The chain uses TRBV2 and TRBJ2-1; 10 bases are a match to TRBD2. The CDR3 loop spans 16 amino acids. With 0 bases clipped from V and 4 bases from J, the junction kept 3 bases outside the gene matches. From germline, CDR1 is SNHLY and CDR2 FYNNEI. Using reference TRBV2 and TRBJ2-1 for the parts outside the CDR3, the full variable domain is EPEVTQTPSHQVTQMGQEVILRCVPISNHLYFYWYRQILGQKVEFLVSFYNNEISEKSEIFDDQFSVERPDGSNFTLKIRSTKLEDSAMYFCASSEARTSGYNEQFFGPGTRLTVL.

This sequence joins TRBV27 and TRBJ1-5; D may be TRBD1 (5 bases). The V end lost 3 bases, the J end lost 6 bases, and 12 bases lay between the germline ends. The CDR3 is 14 residues long. Germline CDR1 MNHEY, CDR2 SMNVEV (reference sequence). CDR3 loop: CASSFAGPSQPQHF. CDR3 sequence (DNA): TGTGCCAGCAGTTTCGCGGGGCCAAGTCAGCCCCAGCATTTT.

J is TRBJ2-7 and V is TRBV29-1; 7 nucleotides agree with TRBD1. V shed 1 base, J shed 7 bases, and the junction held 4 bases outside the gene matches. This CDR3 contains 12 residues. CDR1 is SQVTM, CDR2 ANQGSEA, per germline. The CDR3 nucleotides are TGCAGCGTTGAAGTAACAGGGGAGGAGCAGTACTTC. This gives the protein CSVEVTGEEQYF.

V and J are TRBV27 and TRBJ2-5; D unclear. Germline V CDR1 and CDR2: MNHEY, SMNVEV (reference sequence). V was clipped by 2 bases and J by 5 bases, with 9 bases between them. The CDR3 runs to 13 residues. CDR3 amino acids: CASSLPIGETQYF. The CDR3, as DNA: TGTGCCAGCAGTTTACCCATTGGCGAGACCCAGTACTTC.

This clone was counted between two and nine times. The V call is TRBV5-1, the J call TRBJ2-5, with 9 bases lining up with TRBD1. This CDR3 comprises 14 residues. V lost 4 bases and J lost 5; bases outside the gene matches: 6. Germline V gene data show CDR1 as SGHRS and CDR2 as YFSETQ. The CDR3 DNA reads as TGCGCCAGCAGCCCCGGACAGGGGTGGGAGACCCAGTACTTC. Protein sequence: CASSPGQGWETQYF.

This chain links TRBV6-6 with TRBJ2-1, with 10 bases that match TRBD1. The ends lost 6 bases at V and 8 bases at J; junction bases unmatched: 4. The CDR3 extends over 13 amino acids. CDR1 and CDR2 (germline): MNHNY, SVGAGI (reference sequence). The CDR3 DNA is TGTGCCAGCAGGGACAGGGGGATCGATGAGCAGTTCTTC. It yields the protein CASRDRGIDEQFF.

This clone was seen just once. The J gene is TRBJ1-1, the V gene TRBV5-6; possible D gene TRBD1, 5 bases. Trimming pared 6 bases from V and 5 bases from J, leaving 26 bases between. Per the germline V gene, CDR1 is SGHDT and CDR2 is YYEEEE. The CDR3 runs 17 residues. This CDR3 reads CASILGVGQSQWTEAFF. The DNA for the CDR3 is TGTGCCAGCATCCTTGGAGTAGGACAATCACAGTGGACTGAAGCTTTCTTT.

This clone has just one count. This chain uses TRBV28 with TRBJ2-1; D is unclear. Germline CDR1 and CDR2: MDHEN and SYDVKM. The germline V and J ends were trimmed by 2 bases and 4 bases, with 9 bases remaining between them. The CDR3 has 14 residues. CDR3 bases: TGTGCCAGCAGTTTACCATCTGTTTACAATGAGCAGTTCTTC. It specifies CASSLPSVYNEQFF. The variable domain in full, with the rest retrieved from reference TRBV28 and TRBJ2-1, is DVKVTQSSRYLVKRTGEKVFLECVQDMDHENMFWYRQDPGLGLRLIYFSYDVKMKEKGDIPEGYSVSREKKERFSLILESASTNQTSMYLCASSLPSVYNEQFFGPGTRLTVL.

The V gene is TRBV9, the J gene TRBJ2-7, with 9 bases that match TRBD2. The V segment lost 0 bases and the J segment 4 bases; nucleotides outside the gene matches: 8. The CDR3 has 16 residues. Germline assignment: CDR1 SGDLS and CDR2 YYNGEE. CDR3 sequence: CASSVGRAGGIYEQYF. For the CDR3, the DNA is TGTGCCAGCAGCGTAGGAAGGGCGGGAGGGATATACGAGCAGTACTTC.

The chain couples TRBV11-2 to TRBJ2-3; a possible D gene is TRBD2 (6 bases). CDR1 and CDR2 from the germline V gene are SGHAT and FQNNGV. V was shortened by 5 bases and J by 5 bases, with 17 bases between the two germline ends. This CDR3 is built from 15 residues. The CDR3, as DNA: TGTGCCAGCAGCCCAGTGGTGGGAGGTGTAGATACGCAGTATTTT. This codes for CASSPVVGGVDTQYF.

On this clone itself: Sequence at one end of the junction differs from germline and may be a read error. The chain recombines TRBV11-3 with TRBJ2-7, with 10 bases lining up with TRBD1. The germline gives CDR1 SGHNT, CDR2 YENEEA. This CDR3 region has 12 residues. The CDR3 loop reads CASSSDRGIRDF. The DNA of the CDR3 is TGTGCCAGCAGCTCGGACAGGGGGATCCGGGACTTC.

CDR3 DNA: TGTGCCAGCAGCTTAGGAGGGAACACCGGGGAGCTGTTTTTT. It translates to CASSLGGNTGELFF. This chain joins TRBV7-3 and TRBJ2-2; maybe TRBD2 (5 bases). This CDR3 contains 14 residues. Germline V lookup: CDR1 SGHTA, CDR2 FQGTGA. The V and J ends lost 2 bases and 1 base respectively, with 5 bases between them. Variable domain in full (rest from reference TRBV7-3 and TRBJ2-2): GAGVSQTPSNKVTEKGKYVELRCDPISGHTALYWYRQSLGQGPEFLIYFQGTGAADDSGLPNDRFFAVRPEGSVSTLKIQRTERGDSAVYLCASSLGGNTGELFFGEGSRLTVL.

Note on this clone: A much larger clone differs from this one at a single base, so this may be a read error. The chain carries TRBV7-1 and TRBJ2-1; D call uncertain. TRBV7-1 is reported as an ORF; its role is uncertain. The V end was cut by 4 bases, the J end by 5 bases, with 9 bases between. The CDR3 loop spans 13 amino acids. The CDR3 bases are TGTGCCAGCAGCTTAGGCCAGAACAATGAGCAGTTCTTC. This codes for CASSLGQNNEQFF.

V gene TRBV18 combines with J gene TRBJ2-1; 12 bases are a match to TRBD2. The germline V gene has CDR1 KGHSH and CDR2 LQKENI. This CDR3 comprises 15 residues. Losses at the gene ends were 5 bases for V and 9 bases for J; bases not matched to a gene: 8. CDR3 in amino acids: CASSEGLAGVTEQFF. The CDR3, as DNA: TGTGCCAGCTCAGAGGGACTAGCGGGTGTTACTGAGCAGTTCTTC.

The CDR3 DNA follows: TGTGCCAGCAGCCCCGTGGCACTAGCCGAGCAGTTCTTC. Translated, it gives CASSPVALAEQFF. This sequence joins TRBV28 and TRBJ2-1; weak D call: TRBD2 (6 bases). The CDR3 runs 13 residues. From germline, CDR1 is MDHEN and CDR2 SYDVKM. Trimming took 6 bases from V and 10 from J, leaving 16 bases between them.

This clone was recorded a few times. This sequence joins TRBV15 and TRBJ2-3; 8 nucleotides agree with TRBD2. V lost 3 bases, J lost 1 base, and 3 bases stayed unmatched. The CDR3 consists of 15 residues. CDR1 and CDR2 from the germline V gene are LNHNV and YYDKDF (reference sequence). This CDR3 is CATSRPGLGTDTQYF. The CDR3 region has the DNA TGTGCCACCAGCAGGCCGGGACTAGGCACAGATACGCAGTATTTT. Filled out from reference TRBV15 and TRBJ2-3, the complete variable domain reads DAMVIQNPRYQVTQFGKPVTLSCSQTLNHNVMYWYQQKSSQAPKLLFHYYDKDFNNEADTPDNFQSRRPNTSFCFLDIRSPGLGDTAMYLCATSRPGLGTDTQYFGPGTRLTVL.

This clone was seen a few times. The chain links TRBV7-8 to TRBJ2-1, with D maybe TRBD2 (6 bases). This CDR3 is 17 amino acids long. Germline CDR1 reads SGHVS; CDR2 reads FQNEAQ. V shed 1 base and J shed 2 bases, with 15 bases lying between them. Here the CDR3 DNA reads TGTGCCAGCAGCTTAGAGTACGGGAGTCCCACCTACAATGAGCAGTTCTTC. It translates to CASSLEYGSPTYNEQFF. Full variable domain (remainder filled in from reference TRBV7-8 and TRBJ2-1): GAGVSQSPRYKVAKRGQDVALRCDPISGHVSLFWYQQALGQGPEFLTYFQNEAQLDKSGLPSDRFFAERPEGSVSTLKIQRTQQEDSAVYLCASSLEYGSPTYNEQFFGPGTRLTVL.

V usage is TRBV5-6 and J usage is TRBJ2-7; unclear D gene. CDR1 is SGHDT, CDR2 YYEEEE, per germline. The CDR3 totals 13 residues. V lost 2 bases to trimming and J lost 1 base, with 7 bases between them. The CDR3 DNA reads TGTGCCAGCAGCTTTCCAGATTCCTACGAGCAGTACTTC. Its translation is CASSFPDSYEQYF.

This sequence joins TRBV20-1 and TRBJ1-1, with a possible D match to TRBD1 (5 bases). CDR1 and CDR2 (germline): DFQATT, SNEGSKA (reference sequence). The V and J ends lost 8 bases and 4 bases respectively, with 11 bases between them. This CDR3 region has 11 residues. CDR3 residues: CSLGGGTEAFF. The CDR3 DNA sequence: TGCAGTCTGGGGGGGGGCACTGAAGCTTTCTTT.

The table lists this clone with a count of one. The V and J genes are TRBV9 and TRBJ2-7; 8 nucleotides agree with TRBD1. The length of the CDR3 is 15 residues. Germline CDR1 and CDR2: SGDLS and YYNGEE. Unmatched junction bases numbered 8, after V lost 4 bases and J lost 2 bases. The DNA of the CDR3 is TGTGCCAGCAGCAAGGGACAGGCAGGGCCCTACGAGCAGTACTTC. Translation gives CASSKGQAGPYEQYF.

The J gene is TRBJ2-5, the V gene TRBV6-6; unclear D gene. The CDR3 runs 14 residues. The germline CDR1 and CDR2 sequences are MNHNY and SVGAGI (reference sequence). Trimming took off 4 bases at V and 2 bases at J, with 11 bases between the two ends. CDR3 amino acids: CASSSRSAQETQYF. The CDR3 DNA reads as TGTGCCAGCAGTTCCAGGTCCGCTCAAGAGACCCAGTACTTC.

This chain connects TRBV7-2 to TRBJ2-1; 9 positions agree with TRBD2. Germline loops: CDR1 SGHTA, CDR2 FQGNSA. CDR3 length: 16 amino acids. The J segment lost 2 bases and the V segment lost 1 base, leaving 3 bases of the junction unmatched. The CDR3 DNA reads TGTGCCAGCAGCTTAGGGGTAGCGGGGGCCTACAATGAGCAGTTCTTC. As protein: CASSLGVAGAYNEQFF. Full variable domain (remainder filled in from reference TRBV7-2 and TRBJ2-1): GAGVSQSPSNKVTEKGKDVELRCDPISGHTALYWYRQSLGQGLEFLIYFQGNSAPDKSGLPSDRFSAERTGGSVSTLTIQRTQQEDSAVYLCASSLGVAGAYNEQFFGPGTRLTVL.